This T cell receptor beta chain was identified during a study of post-analysis software for immune sequencing data. Study overall: Relapsing-remitting, secondary progressive and progressive-relapsing forms made up the multiple sclerosis disease courses. Study results and caveats: F-measure co-clustering was strong for batch-matched samples. Multiple sclerosis patients showed significantly lower normalized Chao1 diversity than controls did.

Prepared libraries of TCR beta cDNA carried unique molecular identifiers. TCRdb passed the PCR reads through MiXCR, listing each CDR3 protein once. The sample contains 740,000 or so distinct CDR3 sequences, around 50% of which appear only once. As concerns this clonotype: Its specificity is not known. An end of the junction differs from the germline gene, which may be a read error.

Specimen: blood. This clonotype was obtained from a girl aged 10 to 17 with multiple sclerosis.

The CDR3 loop is CSARESQGYGYTF. The DNA for the CDR3 is TGCAGTGCTCGAGAATCGCAGGGGTACGGCTACACCTTC. The chain employs TRBV20-1 and TRBJ1-2, with D perhaps matching TRBD1 (6 bases). There are 13 residues in the CDR3. Germline loops: CDR1 DFQATT, CDR2 SNEGSKA (reference sequence).